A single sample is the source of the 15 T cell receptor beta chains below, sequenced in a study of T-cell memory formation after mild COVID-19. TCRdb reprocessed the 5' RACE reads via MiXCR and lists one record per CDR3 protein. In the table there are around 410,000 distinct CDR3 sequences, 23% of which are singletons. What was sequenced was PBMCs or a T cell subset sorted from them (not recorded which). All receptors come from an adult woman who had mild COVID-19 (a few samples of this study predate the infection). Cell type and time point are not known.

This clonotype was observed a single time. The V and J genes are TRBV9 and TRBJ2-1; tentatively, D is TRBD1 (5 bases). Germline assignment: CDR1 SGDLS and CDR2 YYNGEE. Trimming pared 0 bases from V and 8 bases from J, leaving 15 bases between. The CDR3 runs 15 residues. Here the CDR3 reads CASSVEWQGRDEQFF. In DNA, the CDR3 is TGTGCCAGCAGCGTAGAATGGCAGGGAAGGGATGAGCAGTTCTTC.

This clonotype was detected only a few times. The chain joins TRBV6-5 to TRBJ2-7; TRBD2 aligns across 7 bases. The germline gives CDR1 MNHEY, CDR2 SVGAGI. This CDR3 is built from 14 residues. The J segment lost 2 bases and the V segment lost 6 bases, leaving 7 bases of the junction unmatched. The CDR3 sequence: CASSLISGAYEQYF. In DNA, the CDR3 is TGTGCCAGCAGCCTGATCAGCGGGGCCTACGAGCAGTACTTC.

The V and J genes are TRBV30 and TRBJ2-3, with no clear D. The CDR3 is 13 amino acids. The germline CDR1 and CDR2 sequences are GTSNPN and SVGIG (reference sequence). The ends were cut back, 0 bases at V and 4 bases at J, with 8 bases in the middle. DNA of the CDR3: TGTGCCTGGAGTGTCTTAGCTGCAGATACGCAGTATTTT. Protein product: CAWSVLAADTQYF.

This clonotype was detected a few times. The CDR3 reads CASSLFGETQYF. In DNA form, the CDR3 reads TGTGCCAGCAGCTTGTTTGGGGAGACCCAGTACTTC. J is TRBJ2-5 and V is TRBV5-6; D gene ambiguous. The CDR3 is 12 residues long. Trimming took off 1 base at V and 5 bases at J, with 6 bases between the two ends. CDR1 is SGHDT and CDR2 is YYEEEE in the germline V gene.

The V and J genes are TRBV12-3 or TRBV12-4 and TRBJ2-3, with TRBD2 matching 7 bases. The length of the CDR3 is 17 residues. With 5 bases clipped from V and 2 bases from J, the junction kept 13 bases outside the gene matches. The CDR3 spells CASSPTLPGLSTDTQYF. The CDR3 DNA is TGTGCCAGCAGTCCTACCCTACCGGGACTATCCACAGATACGCAGTATTTT.

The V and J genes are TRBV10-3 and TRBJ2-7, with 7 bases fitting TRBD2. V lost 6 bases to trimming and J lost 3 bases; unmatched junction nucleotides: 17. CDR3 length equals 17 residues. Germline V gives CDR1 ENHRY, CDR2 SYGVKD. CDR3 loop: CAIRTAPRGTAGYEQYF. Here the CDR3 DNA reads TGTGCCATCAGAACTGCTCCGCGGGGGACCGCGGGCTACGAGCAGTACTTC.

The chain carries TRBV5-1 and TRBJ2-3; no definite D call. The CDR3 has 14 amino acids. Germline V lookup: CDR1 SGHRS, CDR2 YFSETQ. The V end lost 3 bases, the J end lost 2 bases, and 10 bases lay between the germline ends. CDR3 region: CASSSARVTDTQYF. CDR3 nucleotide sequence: TGCGCCAGCAGCTCCGCTCGTGTCACAGATACGCAGTATTTT.

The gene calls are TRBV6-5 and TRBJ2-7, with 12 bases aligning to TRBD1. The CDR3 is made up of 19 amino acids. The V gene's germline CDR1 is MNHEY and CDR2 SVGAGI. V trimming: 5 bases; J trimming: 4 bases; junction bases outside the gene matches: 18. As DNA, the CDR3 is TGTGCCAGCAGTGAGGGACAGGGGGCCCTTGATTACGCTCCTTACGAGCAGTACTTC. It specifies CASSEGQGALDYAPYEQYF.

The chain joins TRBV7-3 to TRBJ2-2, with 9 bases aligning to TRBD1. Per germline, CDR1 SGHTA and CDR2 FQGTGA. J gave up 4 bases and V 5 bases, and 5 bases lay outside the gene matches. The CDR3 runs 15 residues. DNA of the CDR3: TGTGCCAGCAGCACAGGACAGGGGAGCACCGGGGAGCTGTTTTTT. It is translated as CASSTGQGSTGELFF.

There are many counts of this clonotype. CDR3 DNA sequence: TGTGCCAGCAGCTTCAGTGCGGGGACTAGCGGGAGATCAGATACGCAGTATTTT. It yields the protein CASSFSAGTSGRSDTQYF. The chain joins TRBV7-2 to TRBJ2-3; 14 nucleotides line up with TRBD2. Germline CDR1 is SGHTA and CDR2 is FQGNSA. J gave up 4 bases and V 3 bases, and 9 bases lay outside the gene matches. The CDR3 runs 18 residues.

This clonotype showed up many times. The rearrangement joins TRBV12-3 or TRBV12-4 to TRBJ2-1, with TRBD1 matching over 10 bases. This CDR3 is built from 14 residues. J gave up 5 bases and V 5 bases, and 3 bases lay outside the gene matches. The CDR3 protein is CASSPGQGNNEQFF. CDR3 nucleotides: TGTGCCAGCAGTCCGGGACAGGGGAACAATGAGCAGTTCTTC.

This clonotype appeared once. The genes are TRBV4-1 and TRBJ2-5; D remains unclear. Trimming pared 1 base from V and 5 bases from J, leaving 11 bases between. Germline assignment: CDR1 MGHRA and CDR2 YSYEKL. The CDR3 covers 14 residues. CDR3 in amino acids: CASSQVVGVETQYF. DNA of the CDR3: TGCGCCAGCAGCCAAGTGGTCGGCGTGGAGACCCAGTACTTC.

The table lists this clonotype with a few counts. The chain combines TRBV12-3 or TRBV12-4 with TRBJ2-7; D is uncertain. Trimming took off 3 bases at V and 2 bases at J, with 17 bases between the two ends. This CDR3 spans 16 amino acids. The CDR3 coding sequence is TGTGCCAGCAGTTTCGATCATAGTGGGTACACCTACGAGCAGTACTTC. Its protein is CASSFDHSGYTYEQYF.

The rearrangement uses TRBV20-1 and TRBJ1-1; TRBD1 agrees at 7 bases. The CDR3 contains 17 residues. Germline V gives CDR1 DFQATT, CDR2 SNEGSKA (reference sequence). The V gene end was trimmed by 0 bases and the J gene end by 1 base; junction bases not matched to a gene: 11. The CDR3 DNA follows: TGCAGTGCTAGAGACTCGGACAGGCTTTATACGAACACTGAAGCTTTCTTT. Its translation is CSARDSDRLYTNTEAFF.

The CDR3 region has the DNA TGTGCCAGCAGCATAGCGGGAGTGCGCAAAAACATTCAGTACTTC. The encoded protein is CASSIAGVRKNIQYF. The J gene is TRBJ2-4, the V gene TRBV12-3 or TRBV12-4; 9 bases align to TRBD2. CDR3 length: 15 amino acids. The V segment lost 6 bases and the J segment 3 bases; nucleotides outside the gene matches: 6.